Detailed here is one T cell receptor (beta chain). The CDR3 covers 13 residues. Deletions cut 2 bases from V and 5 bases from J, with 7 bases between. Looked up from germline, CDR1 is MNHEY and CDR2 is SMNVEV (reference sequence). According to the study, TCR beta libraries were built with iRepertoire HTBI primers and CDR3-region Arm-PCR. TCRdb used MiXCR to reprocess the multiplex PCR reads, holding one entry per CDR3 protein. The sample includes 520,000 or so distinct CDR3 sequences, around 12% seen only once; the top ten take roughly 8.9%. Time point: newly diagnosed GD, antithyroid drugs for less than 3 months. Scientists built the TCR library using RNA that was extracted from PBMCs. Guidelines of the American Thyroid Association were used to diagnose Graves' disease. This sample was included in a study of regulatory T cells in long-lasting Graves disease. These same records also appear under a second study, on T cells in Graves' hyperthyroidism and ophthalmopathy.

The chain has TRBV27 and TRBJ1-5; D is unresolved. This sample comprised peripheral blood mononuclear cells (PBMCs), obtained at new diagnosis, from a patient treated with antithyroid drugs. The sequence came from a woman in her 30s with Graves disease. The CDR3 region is CASSLKSYQPQHF. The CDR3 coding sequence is TGTGCCAGCAGTTTAAAGAGTTATCAGCCCCAGCATTTT.